This T cell receptor (beta chain) was sequenced in a study of beta chain features in type 1 diabetes. Per the germline V gene, CDR1 is SGHTA and CDR2 is FQGNSA. The CDR3 is 14 residues long. V lost 3 bases, J lost 5 bases, and 5 bases stayed unmatched. As every portion of the isolated RNA was reverse transcribed, the sequencing read expressed TCRB transcripts. The table came from immunoSEQ multiplex PCR; TCRdb's copy has only in-frame clones and leaves some out. The sample includes 970,000 or so clones, roughly 15% of them seen just once. The sequenced sample consisted of naive CD4+ T cells from blood. V is TRBV7-2 and J is TRBJ2-5, with 8 bases that match TRBD2. This sequence was found in a woman under 30 in good health. Here the CDR3 reads CASSFSGTGETQYF. The CDR3 nucleotides read TGTGCCAGCAGCTTTAGCGGGACGGGGGAGACCCAGTACTTC.